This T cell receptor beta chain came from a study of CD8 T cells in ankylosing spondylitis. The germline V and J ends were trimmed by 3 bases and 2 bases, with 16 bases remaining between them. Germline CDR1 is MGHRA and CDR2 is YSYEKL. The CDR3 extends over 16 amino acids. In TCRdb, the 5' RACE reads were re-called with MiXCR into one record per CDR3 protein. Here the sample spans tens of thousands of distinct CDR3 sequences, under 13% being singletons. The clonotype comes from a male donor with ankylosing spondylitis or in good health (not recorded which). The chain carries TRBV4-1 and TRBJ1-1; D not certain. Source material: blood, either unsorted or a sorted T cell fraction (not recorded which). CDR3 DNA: TGCGCCAGCAGCCAGCAACCGGGCCGCCTAAACACTGAAGCTTTCTTT. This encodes CASSQQPGRLNTEAFF.